This T cell receptor (beta chain) came from a study of blood T cells in healthy people across ages. After removal of 3 bases from V and 4 bases from J, the junction contained 3 bases not matched to a gene. This CDR3 comprises 15 residues. CDR1 is MNHEY, CDR2 SMNVEV, per germline (reference sequence). This clonotype came up a few times. Then a second PCR, running roughly 6 to 12 cycles, was carried out with a sample-barcoded 5' primer and a J-beta primer mix. From the 5' RACE reads, TCRdb called clonotypes with MiXCR, one entry per CDR3 protein. The sample lists 1.5 million to 2 million distinct CDR3 sequences; roughly 32% were seen once.

This TCR derives from a woman aged 25 to 39 in good health. The chain combines TRBV27 with TRBJ2-1; 10 bases agree with TRBD2. Sequenced material: blood. The DNA for the CDR3 is TGTGCCAGCAGTTTCACGACTAGCGGGTACAATGAGCAGTTCTTC. As protein: CASSFTTSGYNEQFF.